The 16 T cell receptor beta chains below all came from one sample that was sequenced in a study of blood T cell repertoires in COVID-19. Assay: immunoSEQ multiplex PCR; the TCRdb copy retains only in-frame clones and omits some. The sample contains about 130,000 clones, 84% of which appear only once. Material for sequencing was peripheral blood. All receptors derive from a human donor in a cohort sampled during active COVID-19.

The chain is built from TRBV2 and TRBJ2-5, with 12 bases identical to TRBD2. The CDR3 totals 15 residues. CDR1 and CDR2 (germline): SNHLY, FYNNEI. Trimming cost V 6 bases and J 5 bases; bases outside gene matches: 7. CDR3 bases: TGTGCCAGCAGCCCACTAGCGGGGGGAGGGGAGACCCAGTACTTC. This codes for CASSPLAGGGETQYF.

This clone turned up a few times. The rearrangement uses TRBV12-3 or TRBV12-4 and TRBJ2-7, with D possibly matching TRBD1 (6 bases). The CDR3 runs to 13 residues. The V and J ends lost 10 bases and 6 bases respectively, with 19 bases between them. DNA for the CDR3: TGTGCCACCTCCTGGGGGCCTCTCGGCGAGCAGTACTTC. Translating gives CATSWGPLGEQYF.

This clone occurred a few times. At one of its ends the junction is not consistent with the germline gene, which may arise from a read error. The chain uses TRBV14 and TRBJ1-5, with D unresolved. CDR3 size: 11 residues. The germline CDR1 and CDR2 sequences are SGHDN and FVKESK. CDR3 sequence: CASSQSRIPRF. The CDR3 region has the DNA TGTGCCAGCAGCCAATCCAGGATCCCCCGATTT.

J is TRBJ1-2 and V is TRBV29-1, with TRBD1 identical over 9 bases. Germline CDR1 and CDR2: SQVTM and ANQGSEA. V was pared by 2 bases and J by 7 bases, with 8 bases of the junction left unmatched. The CDR3 covers 14 residues. The CDR3 spells CSVERDRGSAGYTF. In DNA form, the CDR3 reads TGCAGCGTTGAACGCGACAGGGGGTCTGCTGGCTACACCTTC.

This clone came up a few times. V gene TRBV14 combines with J gene TRBJ1-2, with 8 bases lining up with TRBD1. The CDR3 contains 15 residues. With V trimmed by 4 bases and J by 8 bases, 12 bases remained unmatched. Germline V lookup: CDR1 SGHDN, CDR2 FVKESK. CDR3 protein: CASSPGQGPYFGYTF. The CDR3 DNA is TGTGCCAGCAGCCCCGGACAGGGCCCCTACTTCGGCTACACCTTC. The full variable domain, with the rest looked up from reference TRBV14 and TRBJ1-2, is EAGVTQFPSHSVIEKGQTVTLRCDPISGHDNLYWYRRVMGKEIKFLLHFVKESKQDESGMPNNRFLAERTGGTYSTLKVQPAELEDSGVYFCASSPGQGPYFGYTFGSGTRLTVV.

The genes are TRBV2 and TRBJ2-7, with a tentative D call TRBD1 (6 bases). This CDR3 is 13 amino acids long. The V end lost 3 bases, the J end lost 6 bases, and 12 bases lay between the germline ends. Germline V gene sequence: CDR1 SNHLY, CDR2 FYNNEI. The CDR3 here is CASSDRGVGEQYF. Written as DNA, the CDR3 is TGTGCCAGCAGTGACAGGGGAGTCGGCGAGCAGTACTTC.

The V call is TRBV6-5, the J call TRBJ1-1, with D possibly TRBD1 on 5 matching bases. Between the trimmed V and J ends, which lost 2 bases and 9 bases, there was a span of 13 bases. Germline V gene data show CDR1 as MNHEY and CDR2 as SVGAGI. This CDR3 has 13 residues. The CDR3 sequence is CASSYRTDKKAFF. Written as DNA, the CDR3 is TGTGCCAGCAGTTACAGAACGGACAAGAAAGCTTTCTTT.

The V call is TRBV2, the J call TRBJ1-1; weak D call: TRBD1 (6 bases). CDR3 length: 15 residues. Between the trimmed V and J ends, which lost 7 bases and 1 base, there was a span of 16 bases. In germline, CDR1 is SNHLY, CDR2 FYNNEI. The CDR3 reads CASTYWTEKNTEAFF. In DNA form, the CDR3 reads TGTGCCAGCACCTATTGGACAGAAAAGAACACTGAAGCTTTCTTT.

The chain combines TRBV5-1 with TRBJ1-1; D remains unclear. Germline lookup yields CDR1 SGHRS and CDR2 YFSETQ. This CDR3 region has 14 residues. The germline V and J ends were trimmed by 5 bases and 0 bases, with 11 bases remaining between them. CDR3 DNA sequence: TGCGCCAGCAGGCAACAGAACATGAACACTGAAGCTTTCTTT. Protein product: CASRQQNMNTEAFF.

This clone was observed a few times. This chain links TRBV10-3 with TRBJ1-2, with TRBD1 as a possible D gene (6 bases). Germline loops: CDR1 ENHRY, CDR2 SYGVKD. The CDR3 spans 15 residues. The V end lost 6 bases, the J end lost 1 base, and 15 bases lay between the germline ends. The CDR3 loop reads CAISQPGHLNYGYTF. As DNA, the CDR3 is TGTGCCATCAGCCAACCGGGACACCTTAACTATGGCTACACCTTC.

The CDR3 DNA sequence: TGTGCCAGTAGTATCCAGGGTCGCTCTGGAAACACCATATATTTT. This gives the protein CASSIQGRSGNTIYF. The gene calls are TRBV19 and TRBJ1-3; tentative D call: TRBD1 (5 bases). The CDR3 spans 15 residues. The V gene lost 3 bases and the J gene lost 0 bases, with 9 bases spanning the gap. The germline CDR1 and CDR2 sequences are LNHDA and SQIVND (reference sequence).

A single count supports this clone. The V and J genes are TRBV2 and TRBJ1-1; the match to TRBD1 covers 9 bases. Germline CDR1 is SNHLY and CDR2 is FYNNEI. V lost 6 bases and J lost 3; bases outside the gene matches: 5. CDR3 length: 14 amino acids. CDR3 residues: CASSRQGGDTEAFF. The CDR3 nucleotides read TGTGCCAGCAGCCGACAGGGGGGGGACACTGAAGCTTTCTTT. The full variable domain, in which reference TRBV2 and TRBJ1-1 provide the parts outside the CDR3, is EPEVTQTPSHQVTQMGQEVILRCVPISNHLYFYWYRQILGQKVEFLVSFYNNEISEKSEIFDDQFSVERPDGSNFTLKIRSTKLEDSAMYFCASSRQGGDTEAFFGQGTRLTVV.

This clone has a single count. This chain uses TRBV7-8 with TRBJ1-6; D is unclear. CDR3 length equals 14 residues. V lost 1 base and J lost 10, with 11 bases in between. Looked up from germline, CDR1 is SGHVS and CDR2 is FQNEAQ. CDR3 in amino acids: CASSLGGLASPLHF. The CDR3 DNA is TGTGCCAGCAGCTTAGGCGGGCTGGCCTCACCCCTCCACTTT.

The V gene is TRBV30, the J gene TRBJ2-5; 11 nucleotides align to TRBD2. The ends lost 5 bases at V and 2 bases at J; junction bases unmatched: 10. This CDR3 contains 16 residues. Germline V gives CDR1 GTSNPN, CDR2 SVGIG (reference sequence). The CDR3 DNA is TGTGCCTGGGGGGGAGAGACTAGCGGGGCTCAAGAGACCCAGTACTTC. Protein product: CAWGGETSGAQETQYF.

The chain combines TRBV30 with TRBJ1-6; D is unresolved. The CDR3 has 17 residues. The V end lost 0 bases, the J end lost 1 base, and 13 bases lay between the germline ends. CDR1 is GTSNPN and CDR2 is SVGIG in the germline V gene (reference sequence). The CDR3 spells CAWSVGPRGSYNSPLHF. CDR3 in DNA: TGTGCCTGGAGTGTCGGTCCTCGGGGATCCTATAATTCACCCCTCCACTTT.

This clone has a handful of counts. The chain carries TRBV30 and TRBJ2-1; D is undetermined. The V and J ends lost 2 bases and 2 bases respectively, with 10 bases between them. Per the germline V gene, CDR1 is GTSNPN and CDR2 is SVGIG (reference sequence). This CDR3 has 14 residues. The CDR3 loop is CAWSLRRPYNEQFF. The CDR3, as DNA: TGTGCCTGGAGTTTAAGGAGACCCTACAATGAGCAGTTCTTC.